Listed here is a single T cell receptor (beta chain). Measured with immunoSEQ multiplex PCR; TCRdb has only the in-frame clones, and not every one. The sample has 150,000 to 200,000 clones; 84% are singletons. This sample was taken from a study of cytomegalovirus exposure and HLA in healthy donors. The length of the CDR3 is 14 residues. V lost 0 bases, J lost 1 base, and 6 bases lay in between. In germline, CDR1 is SGHKS, CDR2 YYEKEE (reference sequence). This receptor was obtained from a man younger than 35 in good health and CMV-seropositive. The chain has TRBV5-5 and TRBJ2-3; no reliable D call. Material: PBMCs. Here the CDR3 DNA reads TGTGCCAGCAGCTTGGCGGGTGGCACAGATACGCAGTATTTT. It specifies CASSLAGGTDTQYF.